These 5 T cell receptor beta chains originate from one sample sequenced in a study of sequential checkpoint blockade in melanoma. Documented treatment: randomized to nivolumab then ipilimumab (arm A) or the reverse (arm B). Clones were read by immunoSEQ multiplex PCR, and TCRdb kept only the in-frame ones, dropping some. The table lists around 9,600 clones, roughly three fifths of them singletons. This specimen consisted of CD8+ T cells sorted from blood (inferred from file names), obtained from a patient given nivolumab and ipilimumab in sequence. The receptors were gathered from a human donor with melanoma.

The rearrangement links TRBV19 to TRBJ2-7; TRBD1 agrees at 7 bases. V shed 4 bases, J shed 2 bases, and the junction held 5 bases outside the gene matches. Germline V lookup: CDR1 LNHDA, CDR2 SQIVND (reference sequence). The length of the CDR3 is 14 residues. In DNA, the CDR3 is TGTGCCAGTAGTAGACAGGGATTCACCTACGAGCAGTACTTC. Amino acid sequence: CASSRQGFTYEQYF.

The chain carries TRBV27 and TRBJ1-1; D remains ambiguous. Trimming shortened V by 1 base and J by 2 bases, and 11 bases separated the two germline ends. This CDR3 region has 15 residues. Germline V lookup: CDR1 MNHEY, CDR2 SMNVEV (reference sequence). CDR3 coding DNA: TGTGCCAGCAGTTTATATTCGCAGATAAACACTGAAGCTTTCTTT. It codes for CASSLYSQINTEAFF.

DNA for the CDR3: TGTGCCAGCAGTCCAGGGGGCAGGTACGAGCAGTACTTC. Its translation: CASSPGGRYEQYF. V is TRBV27 and J is TRBJ2-7, with 8 bases matching TRBD1. Germline V gene lookup returns CDR1 MNHEY and CDR2 SMNVEV (reference sequence). The CDR3 covers 13 residues. V trimming: 5 bases; J trimming: 4 bases; junction bases outside the gene matches: 4.

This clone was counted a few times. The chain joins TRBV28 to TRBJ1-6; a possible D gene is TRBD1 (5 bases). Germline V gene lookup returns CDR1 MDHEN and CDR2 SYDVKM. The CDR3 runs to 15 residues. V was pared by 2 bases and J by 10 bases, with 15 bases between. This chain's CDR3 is CASSLEGEGGSPLHF. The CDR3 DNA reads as TGTGCCAGCAGTTTAGAAGGGGAGGGTGGCTCACCCCTCCACTTT.

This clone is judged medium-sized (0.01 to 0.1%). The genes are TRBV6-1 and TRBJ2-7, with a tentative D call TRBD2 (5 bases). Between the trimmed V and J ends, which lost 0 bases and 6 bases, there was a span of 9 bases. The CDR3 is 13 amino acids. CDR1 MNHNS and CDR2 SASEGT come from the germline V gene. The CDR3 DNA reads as TGTGCCAGCAGTGAAGCCGGGGTACTCGAGCAGTACTTC. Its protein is CASSEAGVLEQYF.